The 16 T cell receptor beta chains in this list originate from one sample, sequenced in a study of CD8+CD57+ T cells in acquired aplastic anemia. Profiling of TCR beta VDJ combinations and CDR3 sequences used genomic DNA as template. Each CDR3 protein is one row after TCRdb ran MiXCR on the reads. The sample comprises hundreds of thousands of distinct CDR3 sequences, approximately 60% of which are singletons, and approximately 1.2% rests with the top ten. Flow cytometry had shown expanded CD8+CD57+ cells in the patients chosen for sequencing. The sample consisted of sorted CD4+, CD8+, or CD8+CD57+ T cells (not recorded which) from PBMCs. The receptors stem from a human donor with aplastic anemia.

This clonotype was counted only a few times. This chain uses TRBV29-1 with TRBJ2-5; unclear D gene. From germline, CDR1 is SQVTM and CDR2 ANQGSEA. V was pared by 3 bases and J by 4 bases, with 12 bases between. The CDR3 extends over 13 amino acids. This CDR3 reads CSVDSGLVETQYF. The CDR3 bases are TGCAGCGTTGATTCGGGTCTGGTAGAGACCCAGTACTTC.

The chain has TRBV19 and TRBJ1-5; the D gene is possibly TRBD1 (5 bases). V was clipped by 6 bases and J by 5 bases, with 14 bases between them. The CDR3 spans 14 residues. Germline loops: CDR1 LNHDA, CDR2 SQIVND (reference sequence). The CDR3 nucleotides are TGTGCCAGTAGCTTAGGGGTTGGTGATCAGCCCCAGCATTTT. Amino acids: CASSLGVGDQPQHF.

This clonotype was detected only a few times. The rearrangement joins TRBV15 to TRBJ1-5; D is ambiguous. This CDR3 is built from 13 residues. Trimming removed 1 base from V and 5 bases from J, with 6 bases in between. Per germline, CDR1 LNHNV and CDR2 YYDKDF (reference sequence). The CDR3 DNA is TGTGCCACCAGCAGAGTTCGGGATCAGCCCCAGCATTTT. This codes for CATSRVRDQPQHF.

The rearrangement joins TRBV10-3 to TRBJ2-7; 12 positions agree with TRBD2. Germline V gives CDR1 ENHRY, CDR2 SYGVKD. This CDR3 contains 19 residues. V gave up 3 bases and J gave up 4 bases; unmatched junction bases: 16. CDR3 nucleotides: TGTGCCATCAGTGATTTCGAGGCGAAGACTAGCGGGAGTCTGTACGAGCAGTACTTC. Translation: CAISDFEAKTSGSLYEQYF.

V usage is TRBV20-1 and J usage is TRBJ2-7; D call uncertain. The V gene lost 5 bases and the J gene lost 1 base, with 12 bases spanning the gap. The CDR3 sequence is 13 residues long. Germline CDR1 reads DFQATT; CDR2 reads SNEGSKA (reference sequence). CDR3 sequence (DNA): TGCAGTGCTGACCTTGACCCGTCCTACGAGCAGTACTTC. It specifies CSADLDPSYEQYF.

This clonotype was observed a few times. The rearrangement uses TRBV25-1 and TRBJ2-1; TRBD2 aligns across 8 bases. The CDR3 consists of 12 residues. The junction had 5 bases not matched to a gene; V was cut back by 10 bases and J by 6 bases. The germline V gene has CDR1 MGHDK and CDR2 SYGVNS. The CDR3 DNA sequence: TGTGCCACTGGACTAGCTGGCAATGAGCAGTTCTTC. Amino acids: CATGLAGNEQFF.

This clonotype was observed once. V usage is TRBV7-9 and J usage is TRBJ1-1, with a weak D call TRBD1 (6 bases). The CDR3 loop spans 13 amino acids. Trimming left V 5 bases short and J 6 bases short, with 13 bases between. CDR1 SEHNR and CDR2 FQNEAQ come from the germline V gene (reference sequence). As DNA, the CDR3 is TGTGCCAGCAGCGCTAATACAGGGTCTGAAGCTTTCTTT. Amino acids: CASSANTGSEAFF.

The table lists this clonotype with a few counts. The chain links TRBV2 to TRBJ2-4; TRBD2 aligns across 7 bases. The CDR3 contains 14 residues. The junction had 10 bases not matched to a gene; V was cut back by 5 bases and J by 9 bases. Germline V gene sequence: CDR1 SNHLY, CDR2 FYNNEI. The CDR3: CASSPGTIKGIQYF. The DNA of the CDR3 is TGTGCCAGCAGTCCCGGGACTATCAAAGGCATTCAGTACTTC.

The chain couples TRBV4-1 to TRBJ2-6; TRBD1 is a possible D gene (6 bases). The V and J ends lost 2 bases and 2 bases respectively, with 13 bases between them. Germline lookup yields CDR1 MGHRA and CDR2 YSYEKL. The CDR3 spans 17 residues. CDR3 coding DNA: TGCGCCAGCAGCCAATCCCAGGGGATCCCTGGGGCCAACGTCCTGACTTTC. As protein: CASSQSQGIPGANVLTF.

The table lists this clonotype with a few counts. The chain uses TRBV20-1 and TRBJ2-1, with 10 bases identical to TRBD2. The CDR3 is made up of 15 amino acids. Germline trimming cut 5 bases from V and 5 bases from J; bases unmatched to any gene: 9. Looked up from germline, CDR1 is DFQATT and CDR2 is SNEGSKA (reference sequence). The CDR3 is CSAEGASGSHNEQFF. Written as DNA, the CDR3 is TGCAGTGCTGAAGGGGCTAGCGGGAGCCACAATGAGCAGTTCTTC.

This rearrangement joins TRBV9 to TRBJ1-4; TRBD1 matches at 7 bases. Germline V lookup: CDR1 SGDLS, CDR2 YYNGEE. This CDR3 has 16 amino acids. Trimming at V came to 4 bases and at J to 7 bases, leaving 13 bases not matched to a gene. CDR3 residues: CASSLLLGQGGEKLFF. The CDR3 nucleotides read TGTGCCAGCAGCTTACTCCTTGGGCAGGGGGGTGAAAAACTGTTTTTT.

Regarding this clonotype: At one of its ends the junction is not consistent with the germline gene, which may arise from a read error. V usage is TRBV25-1 and J usage is TRBJ1-2; D unresolved. The CDR3 consists of 12 residues. CDR1 and CDR2 from the germline V gene are MGHDK and SYGVNS. CDR3 in DNA: TGTGCTAGCAGAGATTTCGGTTATGGCTACACCTTC. Translation: CASRDFGYGYTF.

The rearrangement links TRBV24-1 to TRBJ2-1; a possible D gene is TRBD2 (6 bases). The CDR3 totals 13 residues. V was clipped by 3 bases and J by 15 bases, with 17 bases between them. From germline, CDR1 is KGHDR and CDR2 SFDVKD. The chain's CDR3 is CATSDQREPVSFF. The CDR3 coding sequence is TGTGCCACCAGTGATCAACGGGAGCCGGTATCGTTCTTC.

The chain combines TRBV12-3 or TRBV12-4 with TRBJ2-2; D is unclear. CDR3 length equals 12 residues. V dropped 5 bases and J dropped 8 bases, with 9 bases sitting between them. CDR3 nucleotide sequence: TGTGCCAGCAGTGAGTCAGGTGGGGAGCTGTTTTTT. Amino acid sequence: CASSESGGELFF.

This chain uses TRBV10-3 with TRBJ1-4; D might be TRBD1 (6 bases). This CDR3 contains 15 residues. V lost 10 bases to trimming and J lost 7 bases, with 22 bases between them. Germline V gene data show CDR1 as ENHRY and CDR2 as SYGVKD. The DNA of the CDR3 is TGTGCCAGCCGACCCGTCGGGGGCGCGGGTGAAAAACTGTTTTTT. Amino acid sequence: CASRPVGGAGEKLFF.

The chain is built from TRBV4-2 and TRBJ2-5; 13 bases map to TRBD2. The CDR3 extends over 18 amino acids. V lost 4 bases, J lost 0 bases, and 8 bases stayed unmatched. CDR1 is LGHNA, CDR2 YNFKEQ, per germline. The CDR3 bases are TGTGCCAGCAGCCCAGGGACTAGCGGGGCAGGGTACCAAGAGACCCAGTACTTC. Protein product: CASSPGTSGAGYQETQYF.